Reported below is one T cell receptor beta chain. The CDR3 is 17 residues long. CDR1 and CDR2 (germline): SGHDT, YYEEEE. Unmatched junction bases numbered 18, after V lost 5 bases and J lost 9 bases. Assay: immunoSEQ multiplex PCR; the TCRdb copy retains only in-frame clones and omits some. Here the sample spans around 270,000 clones, around nine tenths being singletons. This sample stems from a study of blood T cell repertoires in COVID-19. About the research overall: COVID-19 samples collected from the United States, Italy and Spain covered acute and convalescent phases.

This sequence was found in a man in his forties with acute or convalescent COVID-19. J is TRBJ1-5 and V is TRBV5-6, with TRBD1 matching 9 bases. What was sequenced was peripheral blood. The CDR3, as DNA: TGTGCCAGCAGTTGGATCCCTCGGGACAGGGCTTATCCGCCCCAGCATTTT. Its protein is CASSWIPRDRAYPPQHF.